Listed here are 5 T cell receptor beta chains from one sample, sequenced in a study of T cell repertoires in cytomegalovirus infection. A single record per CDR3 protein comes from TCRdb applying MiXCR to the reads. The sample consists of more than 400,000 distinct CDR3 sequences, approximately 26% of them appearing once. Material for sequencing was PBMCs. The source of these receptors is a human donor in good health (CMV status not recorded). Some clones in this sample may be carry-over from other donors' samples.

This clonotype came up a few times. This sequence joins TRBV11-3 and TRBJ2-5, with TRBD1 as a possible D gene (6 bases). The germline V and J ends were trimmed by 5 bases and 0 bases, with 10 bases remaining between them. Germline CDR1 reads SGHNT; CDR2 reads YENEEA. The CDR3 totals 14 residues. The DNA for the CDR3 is TGTGCCAGCAGCCCACGGACAGACCAAGAGACCCAGTACTTC. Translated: CASSPRTDQETQYF.

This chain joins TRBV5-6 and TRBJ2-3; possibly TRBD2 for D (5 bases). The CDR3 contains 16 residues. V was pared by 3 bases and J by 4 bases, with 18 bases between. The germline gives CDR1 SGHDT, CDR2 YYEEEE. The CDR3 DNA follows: TGTGCCAGCAGCTACAACGCCAGGACTGTCGCAGATACGCAGTATTTT. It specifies CASSYNARTVADTQYF.

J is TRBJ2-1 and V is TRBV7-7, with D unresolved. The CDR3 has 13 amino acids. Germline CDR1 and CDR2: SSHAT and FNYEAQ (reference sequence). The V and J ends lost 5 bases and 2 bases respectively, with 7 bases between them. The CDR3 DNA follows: TGTGCCAGCAGCCAAGACACCTACAATGAGCAGTTCTTC. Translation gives CASSQDTYNEQFF.

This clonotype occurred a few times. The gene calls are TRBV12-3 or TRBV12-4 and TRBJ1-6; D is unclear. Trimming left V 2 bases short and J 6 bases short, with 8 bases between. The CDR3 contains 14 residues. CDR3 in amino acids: CASSLSLGNSPLHF. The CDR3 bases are TGTGCCAGCAGTTTAAGCCTGGGTAATTCACCCCTCCACTTT.

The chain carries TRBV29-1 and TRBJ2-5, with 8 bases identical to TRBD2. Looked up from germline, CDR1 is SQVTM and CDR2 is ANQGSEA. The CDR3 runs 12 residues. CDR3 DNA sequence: TGCACCACCGATGAGGCGGGAGGGACCCAGTACTTC. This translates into CTTDEAGGTQYF.